Sequencing of this T cell receptor (beta chain) was carried out in a study of low-dose radiotherapy and immunotherapy resistance in tumors. About the study: Members of Cohort 1 were treated with 0.5 Gy per fraction every 2 weeks. The prescribed total PTV dose was 6.5 Gy.

Germline V lookup: CDR1 MNHEY, CDR2 SVGEGT. The V and J ends lost 5 bases and 6 bases respectively, with 17 bases between them. This CDR3 has 14 amino acids. The time point here: before trial treatment. TRAV- and TRBV-specific primers, spanning alpha and beta chains, primed first-strand cDNA. PCR amplification of the TCRs was performed with Phusion for 20 to 25 PCR cycles, and it relied on a constant-region primer together with a V-primer adapter. TCRdb re-called the reads through MiXCR, storing one row per CDR3 protein. The sample has more than 85,000 distinct CDR3 sequences; 9.4% are singletons. Ten or more counts support this clonotype.

Sequenced here: PBMCs, sampled before treatment. The sequence was obtained from a male donor with prostate cancer. The J gene is TRBJ2-7, the V gene TRBV6-2 or TRBV6-3; no clear D. CDR3: CASSQNYGRAEQYF. The CDR3 bases are TGTGCCAGCAGTCAAAACTACGGCCGGGCCGAGCAGTACTTC.